The subject of this entry is one T cell receptor (beta chain). Looked up from germline, CDR1 is KGHSH and CDR2 is LQKENI. The V gene lost 6 bases and the J gene lost 0 bases, with 6 bases spanning the gap. This CDR3 has 13 amino acids. The entry originates in a study of blood T cell repertoires in COVID-19. Study-wide background: There were acute and convalescent COVID-19 samples, and they came from the United States, Italy and Spain. The cDNA or gDNA used as material had been derived from T cells, B-cell-depleted T cells, or PBMCs.

In the study's own analysis: Researchers report that nucleated cell counts were estimated from reference gene primer amplification. Produced via immunoSEQ multiplex PCR; TCRdb's table is partial and in-frame only. The V and J calls and clone size are taken from that table; D and trimming were inferred from the DNA. The data hold over 200,000 clones, with roughly 87% observed a single time. The source is a man aged 40-49 years with active or convalescent COVID-19. Sequenced input: peripheral blood. V gene TRBV18 combines with J gene TRBJ1-3; possible D gene TRBD1, 5 bases. The CDR3 sequence: CASSDSSGNTIYF. The CDR3 coding sequence is TGTGCCAGCTCCGACAGCTCTGGAAACACCATATATTTT.